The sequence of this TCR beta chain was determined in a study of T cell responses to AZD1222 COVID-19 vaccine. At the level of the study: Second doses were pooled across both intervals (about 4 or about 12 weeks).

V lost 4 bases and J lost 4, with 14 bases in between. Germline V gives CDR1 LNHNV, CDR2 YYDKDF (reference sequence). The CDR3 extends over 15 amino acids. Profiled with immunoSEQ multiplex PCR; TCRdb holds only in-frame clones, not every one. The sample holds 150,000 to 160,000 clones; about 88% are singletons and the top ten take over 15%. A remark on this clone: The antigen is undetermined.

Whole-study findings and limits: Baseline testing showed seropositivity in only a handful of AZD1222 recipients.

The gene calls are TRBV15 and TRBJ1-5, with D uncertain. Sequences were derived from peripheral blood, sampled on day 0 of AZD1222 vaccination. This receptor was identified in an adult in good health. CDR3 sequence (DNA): TGTGCCACCAGCAAAGCACGGTTGAGTAATCAGCCCCAGCATTTT. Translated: CATSKARLSNQPQHF. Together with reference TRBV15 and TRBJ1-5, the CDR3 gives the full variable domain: DAMVIQNPRYQVTQFGKPVTLSCSQTLNHNVMYWYQQKSSQAPKLLFHYYDKDFNNEADTPDNFQSRRPNTSFCFLDIRSPGLGDTAMYLCATSKARLSNQPQHFGDGTRLSIL.